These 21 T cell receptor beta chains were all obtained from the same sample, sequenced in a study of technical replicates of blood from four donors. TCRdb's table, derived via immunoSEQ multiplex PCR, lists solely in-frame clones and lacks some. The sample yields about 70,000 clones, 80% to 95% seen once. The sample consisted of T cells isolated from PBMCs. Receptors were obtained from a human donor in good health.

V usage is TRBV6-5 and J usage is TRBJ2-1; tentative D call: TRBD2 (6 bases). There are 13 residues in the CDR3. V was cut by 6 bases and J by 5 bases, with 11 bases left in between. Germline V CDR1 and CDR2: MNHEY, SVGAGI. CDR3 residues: CASRGLTDNEQFF. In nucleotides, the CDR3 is TGTGCCAGCAGGGGACTTACGGACAATGAGCAGTTCTTC.

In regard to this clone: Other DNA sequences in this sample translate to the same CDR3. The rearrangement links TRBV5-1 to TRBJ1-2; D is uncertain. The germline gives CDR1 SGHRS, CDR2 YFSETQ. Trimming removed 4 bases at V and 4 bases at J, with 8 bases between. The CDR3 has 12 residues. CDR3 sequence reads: CASSLDSYGYTF. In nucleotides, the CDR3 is TGCGCCAGCAGCCTTGACTCCTATGGCTACACCTTC.

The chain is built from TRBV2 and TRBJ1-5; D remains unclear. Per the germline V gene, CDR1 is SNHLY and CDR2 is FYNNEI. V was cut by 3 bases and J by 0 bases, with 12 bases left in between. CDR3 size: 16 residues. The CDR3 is CASSEETGYSNQPQHF. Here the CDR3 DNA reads TGTGCCAGCAGTGAGGAGACCGGATATAGCAATCAGCCCCAGCATTTT.

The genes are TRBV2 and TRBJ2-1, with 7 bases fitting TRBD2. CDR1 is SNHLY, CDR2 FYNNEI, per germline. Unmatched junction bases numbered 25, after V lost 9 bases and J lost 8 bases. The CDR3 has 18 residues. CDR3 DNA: TGTGCCAGTCTCGGGTTAGCGGGTGAGAGAAACCCTCGCTATGAGCAGTTCTTC. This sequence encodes CASLGLAGERNPRYEQFF.

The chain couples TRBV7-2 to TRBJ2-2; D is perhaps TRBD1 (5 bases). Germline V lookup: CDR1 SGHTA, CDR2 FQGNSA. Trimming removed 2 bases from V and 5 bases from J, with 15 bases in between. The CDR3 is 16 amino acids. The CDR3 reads CASSLTSDRTTGELFF. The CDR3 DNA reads TGTGCCAGCAGCTTAACTTCTGACAGAACTACCGGGGAGCTGTTTTTT.

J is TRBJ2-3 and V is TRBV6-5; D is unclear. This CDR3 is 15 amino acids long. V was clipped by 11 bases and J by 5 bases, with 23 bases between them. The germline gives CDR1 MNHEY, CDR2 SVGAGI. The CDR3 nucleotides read TGTGCCTCAAGTGGCACAGCCCAACAAATAGATACGCAGTATTTT. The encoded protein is CASSGTAQQIDTQYF.

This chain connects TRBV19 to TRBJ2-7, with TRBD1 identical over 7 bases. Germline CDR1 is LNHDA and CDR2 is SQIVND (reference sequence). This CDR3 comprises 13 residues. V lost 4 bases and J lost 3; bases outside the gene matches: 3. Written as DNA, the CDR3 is TGTGCCAGTAGTAAGGGACAGTACTACGAGCAGTACTTC. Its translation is CASSKGQYYEQYF.

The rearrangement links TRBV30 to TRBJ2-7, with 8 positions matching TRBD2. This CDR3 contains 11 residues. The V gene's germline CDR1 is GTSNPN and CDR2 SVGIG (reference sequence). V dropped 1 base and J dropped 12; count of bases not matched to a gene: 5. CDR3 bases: TGTGCCTGGAGTGAGGCAGCGGGAGTGTACTTC. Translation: CAWSEAAGVYF.

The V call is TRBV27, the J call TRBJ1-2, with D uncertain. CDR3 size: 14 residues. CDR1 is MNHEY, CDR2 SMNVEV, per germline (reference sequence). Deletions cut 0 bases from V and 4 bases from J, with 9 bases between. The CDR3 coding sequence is TGTGCCAGCAGTTTATCTTCAGGTCCCTATGGCTACACCTTC. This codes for CASSLSSGPYGYTF.

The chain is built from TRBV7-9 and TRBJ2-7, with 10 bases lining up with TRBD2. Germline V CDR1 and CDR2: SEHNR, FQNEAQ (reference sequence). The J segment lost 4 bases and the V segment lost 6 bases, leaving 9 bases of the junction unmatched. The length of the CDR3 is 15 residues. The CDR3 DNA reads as TGTGCCAGCAGTTCTAGCGGGAGAACGACGTACGAGCAGTACTTC. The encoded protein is CASSSSGRTTYEQYF.

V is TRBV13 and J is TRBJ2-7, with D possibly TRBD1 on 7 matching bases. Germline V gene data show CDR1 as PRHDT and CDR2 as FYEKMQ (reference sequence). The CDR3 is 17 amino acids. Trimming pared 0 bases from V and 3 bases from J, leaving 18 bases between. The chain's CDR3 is CASSLGLGGTVDYEQYF. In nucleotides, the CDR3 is TGTGCCAGCAGCTTAGGCCTAGGGGGGACAGTTGACTACGAGCAGTACTTC.

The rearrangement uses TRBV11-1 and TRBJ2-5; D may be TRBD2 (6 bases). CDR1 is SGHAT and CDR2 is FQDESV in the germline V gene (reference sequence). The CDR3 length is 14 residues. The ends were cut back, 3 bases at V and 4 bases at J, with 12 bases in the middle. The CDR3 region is CASSLNLRGETQYF. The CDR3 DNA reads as TGTGCCAGCAGCTTGAATTTGCGGGGAGAGACCCAGTACTTC.

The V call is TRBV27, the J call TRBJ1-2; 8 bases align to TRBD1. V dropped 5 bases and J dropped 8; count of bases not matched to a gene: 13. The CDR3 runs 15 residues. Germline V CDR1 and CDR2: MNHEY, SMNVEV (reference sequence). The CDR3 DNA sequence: TGTGCCAGCAGTCCGCAAAAGGGACAGGTGGAGGGCTACACCTTC. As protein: CASSPQKGQVEGYTF.

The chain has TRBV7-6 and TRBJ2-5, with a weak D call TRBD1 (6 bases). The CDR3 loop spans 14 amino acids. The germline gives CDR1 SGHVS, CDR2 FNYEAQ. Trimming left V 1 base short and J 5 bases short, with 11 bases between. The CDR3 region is CASSLDSGDETQYF. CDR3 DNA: TGTGCCAGCAGCTTAGATTCAGGGGACGAGACCCAGTACTTC.

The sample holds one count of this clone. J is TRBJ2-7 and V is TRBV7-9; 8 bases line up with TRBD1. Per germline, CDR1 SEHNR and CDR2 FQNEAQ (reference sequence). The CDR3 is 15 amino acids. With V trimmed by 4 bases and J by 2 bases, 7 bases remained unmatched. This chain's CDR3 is CASSSRMTGAYEQYF. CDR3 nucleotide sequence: TGTGCCAGCAGCTCGAGGATGACAGGGGCCTACGAGCAGTACTTC.

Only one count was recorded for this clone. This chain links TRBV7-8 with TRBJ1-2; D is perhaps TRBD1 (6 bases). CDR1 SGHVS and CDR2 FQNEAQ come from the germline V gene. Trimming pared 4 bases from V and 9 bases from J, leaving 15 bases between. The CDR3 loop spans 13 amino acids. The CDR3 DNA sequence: TGTGCCAGCAGCTCCCGCAGGGGAGAGCGCTACACCTTC. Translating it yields CASSSRRGERYTF.

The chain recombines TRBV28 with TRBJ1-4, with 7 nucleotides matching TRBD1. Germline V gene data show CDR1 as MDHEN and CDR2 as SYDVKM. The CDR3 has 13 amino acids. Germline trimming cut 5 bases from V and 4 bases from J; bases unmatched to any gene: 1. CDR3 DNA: TGTGCCAGCAGTGCAGGGGGTAATGAAAAACTGTTTTTT. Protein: CASSAGGNEKLFF.

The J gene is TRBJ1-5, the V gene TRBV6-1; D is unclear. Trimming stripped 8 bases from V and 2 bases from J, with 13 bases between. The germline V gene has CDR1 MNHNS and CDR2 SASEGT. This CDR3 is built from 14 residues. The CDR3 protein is CASQEGQGNQPQHF. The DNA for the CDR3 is TGTGCCAGCCAAGAGGGCCAGGGCAATCAGCCCCAGCATTTT.

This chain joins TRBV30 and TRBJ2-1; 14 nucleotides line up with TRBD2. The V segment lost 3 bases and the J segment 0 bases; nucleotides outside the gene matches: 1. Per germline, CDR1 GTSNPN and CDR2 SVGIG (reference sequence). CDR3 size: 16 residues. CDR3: CAWRGTSGSSYNEQFF. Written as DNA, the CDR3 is TGTGCCTGGAGGGGGACTAGCGGGAGCTCCTACAATGAGCAGTTCTTC.

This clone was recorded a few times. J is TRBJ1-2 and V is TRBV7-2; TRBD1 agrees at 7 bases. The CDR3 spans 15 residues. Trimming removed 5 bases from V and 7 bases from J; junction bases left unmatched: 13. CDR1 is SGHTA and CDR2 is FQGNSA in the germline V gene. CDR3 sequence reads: CASSPQLTGLGGYTF. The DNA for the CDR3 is TGTGCCAGCAGCCCTCAGCTGACAGGGCTTGGTGGCTACACCTTC.

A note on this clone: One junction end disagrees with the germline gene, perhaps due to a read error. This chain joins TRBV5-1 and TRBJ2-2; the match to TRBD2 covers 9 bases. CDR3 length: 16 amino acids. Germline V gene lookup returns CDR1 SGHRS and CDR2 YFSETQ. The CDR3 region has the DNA TGCGCCAGCAGCCAGATAGCGGGAGCGAATACCGGGGAGCTGTTTTTT. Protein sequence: CASSQIAGANTGELFF. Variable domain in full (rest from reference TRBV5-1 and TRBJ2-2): KAGVTQTPRYLIKTRGQQVTLSCSPISGHRSVSWYQQTPGQGLQFLFEYFSETQRNKGNFPGRFSGRQFSNSRSEMNVSTLELGDSALYLCASSQIAGANTGELFFGEGSRLTVL.